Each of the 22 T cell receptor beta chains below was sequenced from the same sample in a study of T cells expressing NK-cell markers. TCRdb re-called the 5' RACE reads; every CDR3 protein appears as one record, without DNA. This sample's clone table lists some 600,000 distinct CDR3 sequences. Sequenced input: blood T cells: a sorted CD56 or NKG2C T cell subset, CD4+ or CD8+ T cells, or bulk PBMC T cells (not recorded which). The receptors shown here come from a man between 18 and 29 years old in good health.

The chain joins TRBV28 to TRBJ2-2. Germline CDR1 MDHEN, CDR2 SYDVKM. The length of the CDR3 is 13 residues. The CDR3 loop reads CASSFELTGELFF.

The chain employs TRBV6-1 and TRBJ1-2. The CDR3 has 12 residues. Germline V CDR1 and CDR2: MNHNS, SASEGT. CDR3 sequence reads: CASSAGSYGYTF.

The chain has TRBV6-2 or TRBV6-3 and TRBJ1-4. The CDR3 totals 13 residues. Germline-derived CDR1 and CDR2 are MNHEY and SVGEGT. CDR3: CASGRWEDEKLFF.

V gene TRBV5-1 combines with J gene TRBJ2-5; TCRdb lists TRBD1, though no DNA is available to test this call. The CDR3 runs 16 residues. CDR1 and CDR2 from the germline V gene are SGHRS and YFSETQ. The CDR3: CASSLAGTEVGETQYF. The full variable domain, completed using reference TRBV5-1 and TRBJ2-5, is KAGVTQTPRYLIKTRGQQVTLSCSPISGHRSVSWYQQTPGQGLQFLFEYFSETQRNKGNFPGRFSGRQFSNSRSEMNVSTLELGDSALYLCASSLAGTEVGETQYFGPGTRLLVL.

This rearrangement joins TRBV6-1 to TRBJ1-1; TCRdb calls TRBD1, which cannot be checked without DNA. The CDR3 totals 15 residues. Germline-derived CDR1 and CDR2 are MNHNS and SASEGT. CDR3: CASSRRQTVNTEAFF.

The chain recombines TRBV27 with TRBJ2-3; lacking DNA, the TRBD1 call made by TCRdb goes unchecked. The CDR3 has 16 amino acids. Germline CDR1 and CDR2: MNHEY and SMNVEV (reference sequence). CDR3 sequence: CASSSGQGAITDTQYF.

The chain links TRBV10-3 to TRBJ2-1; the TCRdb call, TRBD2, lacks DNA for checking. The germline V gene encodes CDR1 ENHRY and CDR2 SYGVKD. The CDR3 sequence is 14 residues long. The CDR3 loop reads CAISEWAGTNEQFF.

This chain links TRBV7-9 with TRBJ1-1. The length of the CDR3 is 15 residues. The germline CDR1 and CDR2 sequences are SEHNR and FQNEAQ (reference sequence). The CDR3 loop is CASTRKDGLNTEAFF.

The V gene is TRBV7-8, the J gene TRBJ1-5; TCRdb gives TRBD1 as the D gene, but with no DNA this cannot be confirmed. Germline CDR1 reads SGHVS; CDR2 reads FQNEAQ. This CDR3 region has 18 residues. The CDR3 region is CASSLGADRSQYNQPQHF.

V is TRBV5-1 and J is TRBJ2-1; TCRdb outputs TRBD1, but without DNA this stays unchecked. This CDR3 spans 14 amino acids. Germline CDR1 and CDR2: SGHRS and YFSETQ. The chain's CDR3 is CASRSTGGYNEQFF.

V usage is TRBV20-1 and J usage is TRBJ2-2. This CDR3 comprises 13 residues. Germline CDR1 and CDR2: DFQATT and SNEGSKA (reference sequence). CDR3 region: CSARPIDTGELFF.

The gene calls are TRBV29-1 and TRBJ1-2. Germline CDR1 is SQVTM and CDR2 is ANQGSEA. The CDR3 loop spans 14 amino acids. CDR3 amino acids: CSVEDQGGGYGYTF.

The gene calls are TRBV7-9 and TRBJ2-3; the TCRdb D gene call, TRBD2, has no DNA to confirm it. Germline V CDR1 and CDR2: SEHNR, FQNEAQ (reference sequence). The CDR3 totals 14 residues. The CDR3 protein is CASSLVSGTREEYF.

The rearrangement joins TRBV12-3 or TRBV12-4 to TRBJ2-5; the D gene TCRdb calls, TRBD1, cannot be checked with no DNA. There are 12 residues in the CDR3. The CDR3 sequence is CASSSLRDKQYF.

CDR3 region: CSVVDTPNTGELFF. The V gene is TRBV29-1, the J gene TRBJ2-2; TCRdb proposes TRBD1, but this gene call is untestable without DNA. The germline gives CDR1 SQVTM, CDR2 ANQGSEA. The CDR3 totals 14 residues.

This CDR3 is CASGQGNTIYF. The chain joins TRBV7-2 to TRBJ1-3; no DNA is available, so the TRBD1 call from TCRdb remains unchecked. The CDR3 loop spans 11 amino acids. The germline gives CDR1 SGHTA, CDR2 FQGNSA. The full variable domain, completed using reference TRBV7-2 and TRBJ1-3, is GAGVSQSPSNKVTEKGKDVELRCDPISGHTALYWYRQSLGQGLEFLIYFQGNSAPDKSGLPSDRFSAERTGGSVSTLTIQRTQQEDSAVYLCASGQGNTIYFGEGSWLTVV.

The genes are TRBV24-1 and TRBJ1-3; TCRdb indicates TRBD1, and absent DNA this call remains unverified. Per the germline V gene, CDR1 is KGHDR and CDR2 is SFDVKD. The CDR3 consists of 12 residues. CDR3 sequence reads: CATSGAGNTIYF.

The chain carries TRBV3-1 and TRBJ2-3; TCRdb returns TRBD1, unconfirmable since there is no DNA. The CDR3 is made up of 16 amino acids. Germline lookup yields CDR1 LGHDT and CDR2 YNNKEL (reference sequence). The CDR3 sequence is CASSQAPPTLADTQYF.

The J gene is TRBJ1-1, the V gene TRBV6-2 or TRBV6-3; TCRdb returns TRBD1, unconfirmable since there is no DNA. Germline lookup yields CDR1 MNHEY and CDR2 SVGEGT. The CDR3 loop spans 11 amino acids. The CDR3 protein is CASEGSAEAFF.

CDR3 sequence reads: CASSFSTSTDTQYF. The chain joins TRBV27 to TRBJ2-3. In germline, CDR1 is MNHEY, CDR2 SMNVEV (reference sequence). CDR3 size: 14 residues.

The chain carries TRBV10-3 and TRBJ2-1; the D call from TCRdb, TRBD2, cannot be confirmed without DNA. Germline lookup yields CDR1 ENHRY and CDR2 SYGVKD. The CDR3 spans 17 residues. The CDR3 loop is CAISESLVSGRSNEQFF.

The CDR3 region is CSARGPQGKAKNIQYF. This sequence joins TRBV20-1 and TRBJ2-4; TCRdb lists TRBD1, though no DNA is available to test this call. The CDR3 totals 16 residues. Germline V gene sequence: CDR1 DFQATT, CDR2 SNEGSKA (reference sequence).